This T cell receptor (beta chain) was recovered during a study of cytomegalovirus exposure and HLA in healthy donors. Broader study findings: An Asian-associated ancestry cluster reportedly showed fewer N-insertions than the roughly 600-donor mean in a later analysis. Researchers counted about 150 TCR beta chains as cytomegalovirus-associated. For presence/absence analyses, sequencing depth was assumed to be roughly uniform across donors. Some V segments, TRBV6-2 and TRBV6-3 among them, were indistinguishable and were therefore excluded.

This CDR3 is 16 amino acids long. Germline V gene lookup returns CDR1 SGHTA and CDR2 FQGNSA. The V gene lost 0 bases and the J gene lost 1 base, with 11 bases spanning the gap. As concerns this clone: Its specificity is unknown.

PCR primers comprised 60 Vbeta and 13 Jbeta primers. Libraries were prepared by immunoSEQ multiplex PCR; TCRdb keeps only in-frame clonotypes and omits some of them. In the table there are some 140,000 clones, around 79% of which are singletons. The source of this sequence is a man between 40 and 49 years old in good health and CMV-seropositive. This chain connects TRBV7-2 to TRBJ2-3; TRBD2 might be the D (6 bases). The material sequenced was PBMCs. This chain's CDR3 is CASSLAGGAGTDTQYF. CDR3 coding DNA: TGTGCCAGCAGCTTAGCGGGGGGAGCGGGCACAGATACGCAGTATTTT.